This TCR beta chain was recovered during a study of blood T cell repertoires in COVID-19. Across the whole study: The United States, Italy and Spain supplied acute and convalescent COVID-19 samples. T cells, B-cell-depleted T cells, or PBMCs supplied cDNA or gDNA.

Germline lookup yields CDR1 SGHNT and CDR2 YYREEE (reference sequence). The CDR3 consists of 15 residues. Trimming shortened V by 4 bases and J by 1 base, and 13 bases separated the two germline ends. This clone is a singleton in its sample. In the source study's methods: Amplifying reference gene primers gave estimates of nucleated cell counts. The assay was immunoSEQ multiplex PCR, and TCRdb's table has in-frame clones only and misses some. That table is the source of V, J and clone size, and D and trimming were worked out from the DNA. This table holds approximately 75,000 clones, around 90% found once.

The chain is built from TRBV5-4 and TRBJ2-3; D is perhaps TRBD2 (6 bases). The source of this sequence is a human donor in a cohort sampled during active COVID-19. The specimen sequenced was peripheral blood. CDR3 DNA sequence: TGTGCCAGCAGCCCCGGAGTAGCGGGCACAGATACGCAGTATTTT. Translated, it gives CASSPGVAGTDTQYF. Full variable domain (rest looked up from reference TRBV5-4 and TRBJ2-3): ETGVTQSPTHLIKTRGQQVTLRCSSQSGHNTVSWYQQALGQGPQFIFQYYREEENGRGNFPPRFSGLQFPNYSSELNVNALELDDSALYLCASSPGVAGTDTQYFGPGTRLTVL.